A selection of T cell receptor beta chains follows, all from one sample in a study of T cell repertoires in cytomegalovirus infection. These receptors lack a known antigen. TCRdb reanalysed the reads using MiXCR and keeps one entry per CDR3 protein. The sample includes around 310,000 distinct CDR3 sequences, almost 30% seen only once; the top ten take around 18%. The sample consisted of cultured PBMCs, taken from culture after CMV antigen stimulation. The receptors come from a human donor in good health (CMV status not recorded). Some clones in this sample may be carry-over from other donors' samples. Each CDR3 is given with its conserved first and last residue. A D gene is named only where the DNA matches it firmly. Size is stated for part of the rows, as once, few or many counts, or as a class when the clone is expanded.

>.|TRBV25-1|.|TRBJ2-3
TGTGCCACAGGGGAGTCCCCCACAGATACGCAGTATTTT
CATGESPTDTQYF
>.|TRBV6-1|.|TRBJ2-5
TGTGCCAGCAGTGAAGTTGGGGGAGGAGAGACCCAGTACTTC
CASSEVGGGETQYF
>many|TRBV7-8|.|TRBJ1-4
TGTGCCAGCAGCTTAGGGGCTTCAACTAATGAAAAACTGTTTTTT
CASSLGASTNEKLFF
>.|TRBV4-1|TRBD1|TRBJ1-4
TGCGCCAGCAGCACACAGGGGACAACTAATGAAAAACTGTTTTTT
CASSTQGTTNEKLFF
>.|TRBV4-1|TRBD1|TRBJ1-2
TGCGCCAGCAGCCAAGAGGCAGGGGGCCCTAACTATGGCTACACCTTC
CASSQEAGGPNYGYTF
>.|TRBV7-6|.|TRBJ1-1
TGTGCCAGCAGCTTATTAAGCCGGAACACTGAAGCTTTCTTT
CASSLLSRNTEAFF
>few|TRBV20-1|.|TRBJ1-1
TGCAGTGCTAGATTCGAGAACACTGAAGCTTTCTTT
CSARFENTEAFF
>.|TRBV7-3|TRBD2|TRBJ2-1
TGTGCCAGCAGCTTAACTACGACTAGCGGGAGGGTCAATGAGCAGTTCTTC
CASSLTTTSGRVNEQFF
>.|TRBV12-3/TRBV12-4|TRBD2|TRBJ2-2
TGTGCCAGCATCCCCCGACTAGCGGGGGCGAACACCGGGGAGCTGTTTTTT
CASIPRLAGANTGELFF
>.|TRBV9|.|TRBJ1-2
TGTGCCAGCAGCGGCCGATTCACCGTATGGGGCTACACCTTC
CASSGRFTVWGYTF
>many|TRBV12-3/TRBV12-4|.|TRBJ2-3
TGTGCCAGCAGTTTCTGGGACCTGAGCACAGATACGCAGTATTTT
CASSFWDLSTDTQYF
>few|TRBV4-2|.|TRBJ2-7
TGTGCCAGCAGCCAAGAGAGGGGAAGGAACTACGAGCAGTACTTC
CASSQERGRNYEQYF
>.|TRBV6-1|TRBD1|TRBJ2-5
TGTGCCAGCAGTGCCCGGGACAGAGAGACCCAGTACTTC
CASSARDRETQYF
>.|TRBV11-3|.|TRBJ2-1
TGTGCCAGCAGCTTAGTCCCCGGGACCCAGCAGTTCTTC
CASSLVPGTQQFF
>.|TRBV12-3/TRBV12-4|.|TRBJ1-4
TGTGCCAGCAGGGCCTGGGGGGAGAGGGAAAAACTGTTTTTT
CASRAWGEREKLFF
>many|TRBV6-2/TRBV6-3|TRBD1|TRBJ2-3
TGTGCCAGCAGTTACGTAAGCCAGGGGGCAATTGGTCCAGATACGCAGTATTTT
CASSYVSQGAIGPDTQYF
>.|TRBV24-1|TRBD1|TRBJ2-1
TGTGCCACCAGTGATTTCGTGACAGGGGGCGGTGAGCAGTTCTTC
CATSDFVTGGGEQFF
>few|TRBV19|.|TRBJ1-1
TGTGCCAGTAAGGTTGGCGGGAACACTGAAGCTTTCTTT
CASKVGGNTEAFF
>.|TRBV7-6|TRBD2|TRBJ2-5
TGTGCCAGCAGACGAAACGCGGGAGGGCAAGAGACCCAGTACTTC
CASRRNAGGQETQYF
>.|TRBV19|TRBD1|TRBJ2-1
TGTGCCAGCAATGGACAGGGTCGCTGGGGTGGGGCCAATGAGCAGTTCTTC
CASNGQGRWGGANEQFF
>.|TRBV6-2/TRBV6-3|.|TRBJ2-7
TGTGCCAGCAGTAACCTACACGGGGGCGAGCAGTACTTC
CASSNLHGGEQYF
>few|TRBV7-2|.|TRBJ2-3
TGTGCCAGCGAATACACGGGCGGCACAGATACGCAGTATTTT
CASEYTGGTDTQYF
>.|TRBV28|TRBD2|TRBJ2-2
TGTGCCAGCTCCGTCGGGCTAGCGGAGAACACCGGGGAGCTGTTTTTT
CASSVGLAENTGELFF
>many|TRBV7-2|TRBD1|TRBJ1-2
TGTGCCAGCAGCGGTGACAGGGGTCTAGGCTACACCTTC
CASSGDRGLGYTF
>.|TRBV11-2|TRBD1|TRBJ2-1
TGTGCCAGCAGCTCGGACAGGGTATCCAATGAGCAGTTCTTC
CASSSDRVSNEQFF
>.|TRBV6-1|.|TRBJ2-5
TGTGCCAGCAGTGACCGGGCCGCGTGGGCCGGGGAGACCCAGTACTTC
CASSDRAAWAGETQYF
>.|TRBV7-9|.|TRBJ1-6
TGTGCCAGCAGCTTGGGGGCAGGAGAACATAATTCACCCCTCCACTTT
CASSLGAGEHNSPLHF
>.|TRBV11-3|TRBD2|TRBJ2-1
TGTGCCAGCAGCTTAAGTTTCGGAGCGGGGAGAATCTACAATGAGCAGTTCTTC
CASSLSFGAGRIYNEQFF
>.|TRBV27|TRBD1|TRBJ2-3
TGTGCCAGCAGTTTATCCCAACAGGGGGCTCGGGCAGATACGCAGTATTTT
CASSLSQQGARADTQYF
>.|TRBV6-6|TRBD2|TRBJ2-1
TGTGCCAGCAAGACTAGCGGGAGAGGGACACACAATGAGCAGTTCTTC
CASKTSGRGTHNEQFF